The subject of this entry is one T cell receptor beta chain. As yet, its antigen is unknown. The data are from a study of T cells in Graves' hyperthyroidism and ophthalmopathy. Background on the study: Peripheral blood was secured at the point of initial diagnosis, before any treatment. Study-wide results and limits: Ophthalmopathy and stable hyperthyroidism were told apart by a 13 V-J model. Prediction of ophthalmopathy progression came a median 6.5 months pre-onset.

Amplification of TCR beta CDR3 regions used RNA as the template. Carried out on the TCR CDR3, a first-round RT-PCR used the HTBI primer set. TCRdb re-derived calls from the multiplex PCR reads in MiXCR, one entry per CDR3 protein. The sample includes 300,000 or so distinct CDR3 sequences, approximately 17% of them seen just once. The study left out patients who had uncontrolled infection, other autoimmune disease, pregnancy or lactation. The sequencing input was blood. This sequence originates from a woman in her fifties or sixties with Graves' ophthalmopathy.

The CDR3 is CSARDELAGSGELFF. CDR3 DNA: TGCAGTGCTAGAGATGAACTAGCGGGGTCCGGGGAGCTGTTTTTT. The chain is built from TRBV20-1 and TRBJ2-2, with TRBD2 matching over 10 bases. The germline gives CDR1 DFQATT, CDR2 SNEGSKA (reference sequence). J gave up 6 bases and V 0 bases, and 4 bases lay outside the gene matches. This CDR3 has 15 amino acids.